This paragraph reports one T cell receptor (beta chain). The sample comes from a study of blood T cell repertoires in COVID-19. Across the study: Material from acute and convalescent COVID-19 was sourced from the United States, Italy and Spain. The analysed material was cDNA or gDNA that came from T cells, B-cell-depleted T cells, or PBMCs.

The CDR3 has 14 residues. From germline, CDR1 is SGHAT and CDR2 FQNNGV. The ends lost 5 bases at V and 6 bases at J; junction bases unmatched: 9. Authors' data handling: Reference gene primer amplification in the assay estimated nucleated cell counts. The assay was immunoSEQ multiplex PCR, and TCRdb's table has in-frame clones only and misses some. The DNA was the basis for D and trimming; V, J and clone size are from that table. The repertoire holds 200,000 to 250,000 clones, with about 83% as singletons. The chain carries TRBV11-2 and TRBJ1-1, with 7 bases identical to TRBD1. The specimen sequenced was peripheral blood. This TCR was recovered from a woman aged 45-59 years with active or convalescent COVID-19. In DNA form, the CDR3 reads TGTGCCAGCAGCCCAGGGGGGTCATCCCCTGAAGCTTTCTTT. Translation gives CASSPGGSSPEAFF.